Listed here is a single T cell receptor (beta chain). Its target is unknown. TCRdb re-called the PCR reads with MiXCR. The repertoire holds roughly 8,900 clones, approximately 28% seen once, with around 20% in the top ten. This specimen comes from a study of metastatic and nonmetastatic thyroid tumors. The overall study: Repertoires were compared across blood and tumor or nodule tissue from malignant and benign thyroid patients. Regarding the study as a whole: According to reports, the diversity of TCR beta was significantly higher in malignant thyroid tumors than in benign nodules, and this held in both blood and tumor samples.

Each patient came to thyroid surgery without any prior treatment (of any kind). This receptor was obtained from a female donor with papillary thyroid cancer or a benign thyroid nodule (not recorded which). Some clones in this sample may be carry-over from other donors' samples. Sequenced input: tumor tissue.

DNA of the CDR3: TGCGCCAGCAGCCGGGACGGTAGCAATCAGCCCCAGCATTTT. Translation gives CASSRDGSNQPQHF. The rearrangement uses TRBV5-1 and TRBJ1-5; D is possibly TRBD1 (5 bases). The CDR3 runs 14 residues. Per the germline V gene, CDR1 is SGHRS and CDR2 is YFSETQ. Trimming pared 4 bases from V and 0 bases from J, leaving 8 bases between.